The 27 T cell receptor beta chains given below trace back to one sample, sequenced in a study of T-cell reconstitution after alpha-beta-depleted transplantation in children. Researchers prepared the TCRbeta library using unique molecular identifiers, the study reports. TCRdb re-called the PCR reads with MiXCR, one entry per CDR3 protein. In the table there are 200,000 to 250,000 distinct CDR3 sequences, around 12% of which are singletons. The sequencing used PBMCs from the stem cell graft donor, collected from the stem cell graft. All receptors come from a human donor who donated a stem cell graft to a child with acute lymphoblastic leukemia.

Ten or more counts support this clonotype. The chain carries TRBV7-8 and TRBJ1-1; D is unclear. This CDR3 has 14 residues. V was clipped by 3 bases and J by 1 base, with 9 bases between them. From germline, CDR1 is SGHVS and CDR2 FQNEAQ. The CDR3 here is CASSLWKGNTEAFF. CDR3 DNA: TGTGCCAGCAGCTTGTGGAAAGGGAACACTGAAGCTTTCTTT.

This clonotype has at least ten counts. The V gene is TRBV20-1, the J gene TRBJ1-6, with D perhaps matching TRBD1 (5 bases). Trimming removed 3 bases from V and 0 bases from J, with 18 bases in between. The CDR3 spans 18 residues. The germline V gene encodes CDR1 DFQATT and CDR2 SNEGSKA (reference sequence). CDR3 region: CSASGPTGPSSYNSPLHF. As DNA, the CDR3 is TGCAGTGCTAGTGGACCGACGGGGCCGAGCTCCTATAATTCACCCCTCCACTTT.

This clonotype occurred many times. This chain connects TRBV10-3 to TRBJ1-1, with D uncertain. The CDR3 spans 14 residues. With 0 bases removed from V and 7 bases from J, the gap between germline ends came to 12 bases. Germline V gives CDR1 ENHRY, CDR2 SYGVKD. CDR3 DNA sequence: TGTGCCATCAGTGAGTCGAGGGCAGCATTTGAAGCTTTCTTT. Protein: CAISESRAAFEAFF.

The V and J genes are TRBV16 and TRBJ2-7, with TRBD2 matching 8 bases. The length of the CDR3 is 16 residues. V trimming: 3 bases; J trimming: 7 bases; junction bases outside the gene matches: 14. Germline CDR1 KGHSY, CDR2 FQNENV. The CDR3 coding sequence is TGTGCCAGCAGCCATGCGACCAGCGGGAGATGGGAAGAGCAGTACTTC. The encoded protein is CASSHATSGRWEEQYF.

The chain carries TRBV29-1 and TRBJ2-7; no clear D gene. V was pared by 2 bases and J by 7 bases, with 9 bases between. Looked up from germline, CDR1 is SQVTM and CDR2 is ANQGSEA. CDR3 length equals 11 residues. CDR3 amino acids: CSVESTEEQYF. Written as DNA, the CDR3 is TGCAGCGTTGAATCAACCGAAGAGCAGTACTTC.

This clonotype was detected ten times or more. The V call is TRBV7-2, the J call TRBJ1-1; D may be TRBD1 (5 bases). Germline loops: CDR1 SGHTA, CDR2 FQGNSA. There are 15 residues in the CDR3. V lost 4 bases to trimming and J lost 4 bases, with 16 bases between them. The CDR3 nucleotides read TGTGCCAGCAGCTCCCCCCCTGCGGGGCCCACTGAAGCTTTCTTT. Its protein is CASSSPPAGPTEAFF.

The table lists this clonotype with many counts. J is TRBJ2-7 and V is TRBV4-3; no reliable D call. The CDR3 runs to 15 residues. Germline CDR1 LGHNA, CDR2 YSLEER. Trimming pared 0 bases from V and 3 bases from J, leaving 12 bases between. Here the CDR3 reads CASSQELRLDYEQYF. The CDR3 DNA reads TGCGCCAGCAGCCAAGAACTTCGTCTCGACTACGAGCAGTACTTC.

This clonotype was seen ten or more times. The chain uses TRBV10-3 and TRBJ2-5, with D hard to call. The CDR3 covers 14 residues. Trimming removed 3 bases at V and 2 bases at J, with 10 bases between. The germline V gene has CDR1 ENHRY and CDR2 SYGVKD. The CDR3: CAISDPVLQETQYF. The CDR3 region has the DNA TGTGCCATCAGTGATCCCGTATTACAAGAGACCCAGTACTTC.

The chain is built from TRBV5-5 and TRBJ2-7, with D hard to call. With 2 bases removed from V and 0 bases from J, the gap between germline ends came to 12 bases. The CDR3 consists of 15 residues. CDR1 and CDR2 from the germline V gene are SGHKS and YYEKEE (reference sequence). The CDR3 DNA reads TGTGCCAGCAGCTTTTCCACCAAGGTCTCCTACGAGCAGTACTTC. Its protein is CASSFSTKVSYEQYF.

The table lists this clonotype with many counts. The chain is built from TRBV28 and TRBJ1-2, with 7 bases aligning to TRBD1. Germline CDR1 reads MDHEN; CDR2 reads SYDVKM. This CDR3 contains 13 residues. With V trimmed by 5 bases and J by 8 bases, 8 bases remained unmatched. The CDR3 DNA reads as TGTGCCAGCAGTGAGACAGGGTTTTACGGCTACACCTTC. The encoded protein is CASSETGFYGYTF.

This clonotype was detected ten times or more. The chain combines TRBV28 with TRBJ2-1; possibly TRBD1 or TRBD2 for D (7 bases each). Trimming took off 6 bases at V and 7 bases at J, with 22 bases between the two ends. This CDR3 has 16 residues. Looked up from germline, CDR1 is MDHEN and CDR2 is SYDVKM. Here the CDR3 reads CASSSDREGGWNEQFF. Written as DNA, the CDR3 is TGTGCCAGCAGCTCTGACAGGGAGGGAGGCTGGAATGAGCAGTTCTTC.

This clonotype showed up many times. The rearrangement uses TRBV12-3 or TRBV12-4 and TRBJ1-2; D might be TRBD1 (6 bases). The germline V and J ends were trimmed by 7 bases and 5 bases, with 14 bases remaining between them. The CDR3 runs 13 residues. In nucleotides, the CDR3 is TGTGCCAGCACCCAGACAGGTTCATATGGCTACACCTTC. Amino acids: CASTQTGSYGYTF.

This clonotype was seen repeatedly, ten times or more. This chain connects TRBV20-1 to TRBJ1-6; no firm D call. The length of the CDR3 is 14 residues. Germline lookup yields CDR1 DFQATT and CDR2 SNEGSKA (reference sequence). Trimming cost V 0 bases and J 11 bases, with 14 bases left between them. The CDR3 DNA reads as TGCAGTGCTAGAGACGACGCGGACGGGCCACCCCTCCACTTT. It codes for CSARDDADGPPLHF.

The table lists this clonotype with many counts. The chain combines TRBV7-9 with TRBJ2-2; no firm D call. Trimming removed 2 bases at V and 3 bases at J, with 13 bases between. This CDR3 has 16 residues. Germline CDR1 is SEHNR and CDR2 is FQNEAQ (reference sequence). The CDR3 nucleotides read TGTGCCAGCAGCTTATCTTCTGGGATACACACCGGGGAGCTGTTTTTT. It translates to CASSLSSGIHTGELFF.

This clonotype was found many times. The rearrangement joins TRBV29-1 to TRBJ1-2, with 7 bases that match TRBD1. The germline V gene encodes CDR1 SQVTM and CDR2 ANQGSEA. The CDR3 has 10 residues. Unmatched junction bases numbered 2, after V lost 7 bases and J lost 6 bases. CDR3 coding DNA: TGCAGCGCCGACAGGGATGGCTACACCTTC. Protein product: CSADRDGYTF.

This clonotype was detected ten times or more. The chain uses TRBV20-1 and TRBJ2-5; the D gene is possibly TRBD2 (6 bases). This CDR3 region has 12 residues. Trimming stripped 6 bases from V and 3 bases from J, with 11 bases between. Germline values: CDR1 DFQATT, CDR2 SNEGSKA (reference sequence). CDR3: CSAGREKETQYF. CDR3 bases: TGCAGTGCAGGACGGGAGAAAGAGACCCAGTACTTC.

This clonotype was seen repeatedly, ten times or more. The J gene is TRBJ1-6, the V gene TRBV5-1, with a tentative D call TRBD1 (6 bases). The ends were cut back, 4 bases at V and 10 bases at J, with 15 bases in the middle. Germline CDR1 reads SGHRS; CDR2 reads YFSETQ. CDR3 length: 14 residues. CDR3 nucleotide sequence: TGCGCCAGCAGCAATCACAGGGTAGGGTCACCCCTCCACTTT. This sequence encodes CASSNHRVGSPLHF.

This clonotype was counted many times. This sequence joins TRBV10-3 and TRBJ2-2; D gene ambiguous. CDR1 is ENHRY and CDR2 is SYGVKD in the germline V gene. V lost 5 bases and J lost 2, with 9 bases in between. The CDR3 totals 14 residues. CDR3 sequence: CAISSTVNTGELFF. DNA of the CDR3: TGTGCCATCAGTTCAACAGTTAACACCGGGGAGCTGTTTTTT.

The J gene is TRBJ2-4, the V gene TRBV5-1; D could derive from TRBD1 or TRBD2 (6 bases each). The germline CDR1 and CDR2 sequences are SGHRS and YFSETQ. This CDR3 has 14 amino acids. Trimming removed 0 bases at V and 6 bases at J, with 10 bases between. CDR3 residues: CASSLEGGLNIQYF. The DNA of the CDR3 is TGCGCCAGCAGCTTGGAGGGGGGCTTAAACATTCAGTACTTC.

This clonotype was seen many times. V gene TRBV20-1 combines with J gene TRBJ2-5, with D perhaps TRBD1 (5 bases). This CDR3 has 13 amino acids. Trimming stripped 4 bases from V and 0 bases from J, with 9 bases between. CDR1 DFQATT and CDR2 SNEGSKA come from the germline V gene (reference sequence). The CDR3 sequence: CSAISGYQETQYF. The CDR3 nucleotides read TGCAGTGCTATCTCAGGGTACCAAGAGACCCAGTACTTC.

This clonotype was observed once. Since a much larger clone is just one base distant, this may be a read error. This CDR3 is missing its conserved last phenylalanine or tryptophan, likely due to a read error. This chain connects TRBV6-2 or TRBV6-3 to TRBJ1-2; TRBD1 matches 7 bases. The ends lost 2 bases at V and 4 bases at J; junction bases unmatched: 1. CDR1 is MNHEY, CDR2 SVGEGT, per germline. There are 13 residues in the CDR3. CDR3 in DNA: TGTGCCAGCAGTTACGGGACAGTCTATGGCTACACCTCC. Amino acids: CASSYGTVYGYTS.

The sample holds many counts of this clonotype. The rearrangement uses TRBV29-1 and TRBJ2-1, with D possibly matching TRBD1 (6 bases). The CDR3 loop spans 13 amino acids. Germline V gene sequence: CDR1 SQVTM, CDR2 ANQGSEA. V shed 4 bases and J shed 6 bases, with 13 bases lying between them. CDR3 protein: CSVAGQGFNEQFF. CDR3 nucleotide sequence: TGCAGCGTTGCGGGACAAGGGTTCAATGAGCAGTTCTTC.

This chain links TRBV20-1 with TRBJ2-5, with 11 bases aligning to TRBD2. This CDR3 has 15 amino acids. V gave up 3 bases and J gave up 4 bases; unmatched junction bases: 7. Germline V CDR1 and CDR2: DFQATT, SNEGSKA (reference sequence). CDR3 in amino acids: CSASRVAGGRETQYF. The CDR3 DNA follows: TGCAGTGCTAGTCGGGTAGCGGGAGGGCGAGAGACCCAGTACTTC.

Regarding this clonotype: Since a much larger clone is just one base distant, this may be a read error. The rearrangement joins TRBV25-1 to TRBJ1-1; D is undetermined. The CDR3 consists of 16 residues. Germline V CDR1 and CDR2: MGHDK, SYGVNS. The DNA of the CDR3 is TGTGCCGGCAGTGTCAGCGAGGCTGTATCCAACACTGAAGCTTTCTTT. The encoded protein is CAGSVSEAVSNTEAFF.

This clonotype has at least ten counts. V and J are TRBV7-7 and TRBJ2-5; tentative D call: TRBD1 (6 bases). Germline CDR1 reads SSHAT; CDR2 reads FNYEAQ (reference sequence). The CDR3 runs to 14 residues. V lost 5 bases, J lost 3 bases, and 13 bases lay in between. The CDR3 here is CASSPTTGEETQYF. The DNA of the CDR3 is TGTGCCAGCAGCCCAACGACAGGTGAAGAGACCCAGTACTTC.

Many counts were recorded for this clonotype. This sequence joins TRBV5-1 and TRBJ1-4, with a weak D call TRBD1 (5 bases). This CDR3 has 16 amino acids. CDR1 SGHRS and CDR2 YFSETQ come from the germline V gene. The V end was cut by 0 bases, the J end by 6 bases, with 15 bases between. The CDR3 is CASSLEGLRPHEKLFF. The CDR3, as DNA: TGCGCCAGCAGCTTGGAGGGGTTAAGGCCCCATGAAAAACTGTTTTTT.

This clonotype was found many times. The chain has TRBV7-9 and TRBJ1-3; 7 bases are a match to TRBD1. V lost 5 bases and J lost 2; bases outside the gene matches: 3. The CDR3 has 14 amino acids. Germline V lookup: CDR1 SEHNR, CDR2 FQNEAQ (reference sequence). The CDR3 is CASSDGTAGNTIYF. The CDR3 nucleotides are TGTGCCAGCAGCGACGGGACAGCTGGAAACACCATATATTTT.